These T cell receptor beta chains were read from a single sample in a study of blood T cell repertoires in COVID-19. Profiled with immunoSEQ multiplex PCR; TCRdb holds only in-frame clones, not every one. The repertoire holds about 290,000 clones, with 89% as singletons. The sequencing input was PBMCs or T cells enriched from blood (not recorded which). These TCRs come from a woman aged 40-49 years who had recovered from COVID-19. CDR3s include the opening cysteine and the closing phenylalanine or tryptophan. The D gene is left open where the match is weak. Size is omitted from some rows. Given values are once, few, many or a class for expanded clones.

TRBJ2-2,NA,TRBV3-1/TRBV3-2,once,CASSRTMGGNTGELFF,TGTGCCAGCAGCCGGACGATGGGGGGGAACACCGGGGAGCTGTTTTTT
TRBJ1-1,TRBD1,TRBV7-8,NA,CASSLVQGGTEAFF,TGTGCCAGCAGCTTAGTGCAGGGGGGCACTGAAGCTTTCTTT
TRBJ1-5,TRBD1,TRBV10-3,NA,CAIPGADRGPRRGNQPQHF,TGTGCCATCCCTGGGGCCGACAGGGGTCCGCGGCGGGGCAATCAGCCCCAGCATTTT
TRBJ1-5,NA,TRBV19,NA,CASSIAGAIPQHF,TGTGCCAGTAGTATTGCAGGGGCTATCCCCCAGCATTTT
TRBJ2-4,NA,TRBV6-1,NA,CASSEEGAGGRGRAKNIQYF,TGTGCCAGCAGTGAAGAGGGGGCAGGGGGGAGAGGGAGAGCCAAAAACATTCAGTACTTC
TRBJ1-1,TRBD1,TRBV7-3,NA,CASSLQGPDTEAFF,TGTGCCAGCAGTCTACAGGGGCCCGACACTGAAGCTTTCTTT
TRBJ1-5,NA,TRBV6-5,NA,CASRPPGSSNQPQHF,TGTGCCAGCAGACCGCCAGGATCTAGCAATCAGCCCCAGCATTTT
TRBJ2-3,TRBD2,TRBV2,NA,CASSTWTSGSTDTQYF,TGTGCCAGCAGTACATGGACTAGCGGGAGTACAGATACGCAGTATTTT
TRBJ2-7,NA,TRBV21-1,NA,CASSESPRYEQYF,TGTGCCAGCAGCGAATCGCCTCGGTACGAGCAGTACTTC
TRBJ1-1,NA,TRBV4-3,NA,CASSQGGIRTEAFF,TGCGCCAGCAGCCAAGGGGGCATAAGGACTGAAGCTTTCTTT
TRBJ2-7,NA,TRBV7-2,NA,CASSRRAGNYEQYF,TGTGCCAGCAGCCGGAGGGCAGGGAACTACGAGCAGTACTTC
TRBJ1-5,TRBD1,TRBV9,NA,CASSRDSNQPQHF,TGTGCCAGCAGTCGGGACAGTAATCAGCCCCAGCATTTT
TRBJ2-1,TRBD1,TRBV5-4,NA,CASSTLTGGRGNEQFF,TGTGCCAGCAGCACCTTAACAGGGGGTAGAGGGAATGAGCAGTTCTTC
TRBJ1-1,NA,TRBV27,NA,CASSLRAAGITEAFF,TGTGCCAGCAGTTTAAGGGCCGCAGGGATAACTGAAGCTTTCTTT
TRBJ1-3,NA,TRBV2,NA,CASSEEGSGGNTIYF,TGTGCCAGCAGTGAAGAGGGTTCGGGGGGAAACACCATATATTTT
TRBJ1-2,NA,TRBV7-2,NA,CASSLNPGPSGYTF,TGTGCCAGCAGCTTAAATCCCGGTCCCTCGGGCTACACCTTC
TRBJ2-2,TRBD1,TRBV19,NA,CASSTAGTGGDTGELFF,TGTGCCAGTAGTACAGCCGGGACAGGGGGGGACACCGGGGAGCTGTTTTTT
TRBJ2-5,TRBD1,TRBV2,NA,CASRLRQGSFLGETQYF,TGTGCCAGCAGGCTAAGACAGGGGTCCTTTTTGGGGGAGACCCAGTACTTC
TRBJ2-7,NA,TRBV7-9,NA,CASSLASSYEQYF,TGTGCCAGCAGCTTAGCGAGCTCCTACGAGCAGTACTTC
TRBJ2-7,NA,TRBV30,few,CASSPVTGGEQYF,TGTGCCTCCTCGCCGGTGACCGGGGGCGAGCAGTACTTC
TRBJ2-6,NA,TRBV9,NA,CASSVASHSGANVLTF,TGTGCCAGCAGCGTAGCGTCACACTCTGGGGCCAACGTCCTGACTTTC
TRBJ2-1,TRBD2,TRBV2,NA,CASRGTIQYNEQFF,TGTGCCAGCAGGGGGACTATCCAATACAATGAGCAGTTCTTC
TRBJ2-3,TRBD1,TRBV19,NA,CASSIHPTRDSKGRTDTQYF,TGTGCCAGTAGTATACACCCAACACGGGACAGCAAAGGCAGGACAGATACGCAGTATTTT
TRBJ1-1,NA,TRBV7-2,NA,CASSPIFPEAFF,TGTGCCAGCAGCCCTATTTTCCCTGAAGCTTTCTTT
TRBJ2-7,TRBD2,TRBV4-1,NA,CASSQHPGLAYEQYF,TGCGCCAGCAGCCAGCATCCGGGACTAGCCTACGAGCAGTACTTC
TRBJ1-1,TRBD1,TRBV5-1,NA,CASSLSFQGARTEAFF,TGCGCCAGCAGCTTGTCCTTTCAGGGGGCCCGGACTGAAGCTTTCTTT
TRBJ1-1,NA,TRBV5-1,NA,CASSLTGRGGGTEAFF,TGCGCCAGCAGCCTGACAGGAAGAGGGGGTGGCACTGAAGCTTTCTTT
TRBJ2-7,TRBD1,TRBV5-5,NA,CASSLGTGFYEQYF,TGTGCCAGCAGCTTGGGGACAGGGTTTTACGAGCAGTACTTC
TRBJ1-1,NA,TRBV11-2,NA,CASSSIPGNTEAFF,TGTGCCAGCAGCTCGATCCCGGGGAACACTGAAGCTTTCTTT
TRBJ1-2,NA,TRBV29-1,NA,CSVEGSTAGSSGYTF,TGCAGCGTTGAAGGGTCCACAGCGGGCTCCTCCGGCTACACCTTC
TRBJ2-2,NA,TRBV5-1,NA,CASSLVAGEGTGELFF,TGCGCCAGCAGCTTGGTAGCCGGGGAAGGCACCGGGGAGCTGTTTTTT
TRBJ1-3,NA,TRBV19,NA,CASSIRHESSGNTIYF,TGTGCCAGTAGTATCAGACACGAGAGCTCTGGAAACACCATATATTTT
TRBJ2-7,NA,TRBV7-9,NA,CASSLAGSKTEQYF,TGTGCCAGCAGCTTAGCCGGGTCTAAAACCGAGCAGTACTTC
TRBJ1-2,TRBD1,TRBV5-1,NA,CASSSDRGGYGYTF,TGCGCCAGCAGCTCGGACAGGGGAGGATATGGCTACACCTTC
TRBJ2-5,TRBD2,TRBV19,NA,CASSITGGGKTQYF,TGTGCCAGTAGTATCACGGGAGGGGGAAAGACCCAGTACTTC
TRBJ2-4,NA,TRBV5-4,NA,CASSLGGAKNIQYF,TGTGCCAGCAGCTTGGGAGGGGCCAAAAACATTCAGTACTTC
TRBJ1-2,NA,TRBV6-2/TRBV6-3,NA,CASSRVSQQGNYGYTF,TGTGCCAGCAGTCGCGTTTCCCAGCAGGGTAACTATGGCTACACCTTC
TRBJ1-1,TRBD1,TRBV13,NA,CASSTDRVSEAFF,TGTGCCAGCAGCACAGACAGGGTCTCTGAAGCTTTCTTT
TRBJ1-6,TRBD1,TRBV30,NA,CAWGQGNNSPLHF,TGTGCCTGGGGACAGGGTAACAATTCACCCCTCCACTTT
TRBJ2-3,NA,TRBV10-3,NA,CAISPVTATDTQYF,TGTGCCATCAGTCCGGTGACAGCAACAGATACGCAGTATTTT
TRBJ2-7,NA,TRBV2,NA,CASREQGPSYEQYF,TGTGCCAGCAGGGAACAGGGTCCCTCCTACGAGCAGTACTTC
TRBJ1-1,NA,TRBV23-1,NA,CASSQRGRETEAFF,TGCGCCAGCAGTCAACGGGGGCGGGAGACTGAAGCTTTCTTT
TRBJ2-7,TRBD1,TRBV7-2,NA,CASSPSGQLGYEQYF,TGTGCCAGCAGCCCATCGGGACAGCTAGGCTACGAGCAGTACTTC
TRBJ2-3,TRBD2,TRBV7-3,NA,CASAKGASGSTDTQYF,TGTGCCAGCGCCAAAGGGGCTAGCGGTAGCACAGATACGCAGTATTTT
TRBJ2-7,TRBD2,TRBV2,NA,CASSVPGLAGVPYEQYF,TGTGCCAGCAGTGTACCGGGACTAGCGGGGGTCCCCTACGAGCAGTACTTC
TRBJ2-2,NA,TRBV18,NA,CASSPPVSGGNGELFF,TGTGCCAGCTCACCACCCGTCTCCGGGGGAAACGGGGAGCTGTTTTTT
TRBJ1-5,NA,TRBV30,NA,CAWSVRGNQPQHF,TGTGCCTGGAGTGTCAGAGGGAATCAGCCCCAGCATTTT
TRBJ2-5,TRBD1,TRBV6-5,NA,CASSSARQGVFETQYF,TGTGCCAGCAGTTCCGCTCGACAGGGGGTGTTCGAGACCCAGTACTTC